One sample yielded the 7 T cell receptor beta chains listed below, sequenced in a study of cytomegalovirus exposure and HLA in healthy donors (dated by TCRdb to 2016 to 2017). Libraries came from the immunoSEQ multiplex PCR assay. A mixture of 60 forward primers for TCR Vbeta segments and 13 reverse primers for TCR Jbeta segments was used in the multiplex PCR. TCRdb mirrors the immuneACCESS table, restricted to in-frame sequences. Some clones are absent from its copies; in checked studies, under half trace to an unresolved V gene, and the reason for the others is unknown. For this sample there are some 51,000 clones; about 69% appear just once. The ten largest make up about a third of the sample. Material: PBMCs. The source is a man in his forties in good health and CMV-seropositive.

V is TRBV30 and J is TRBJ2-3, with 7 bases fitting TRBD1. Germline values: CDR1 GTSNPN, CDR2 SVGIG (reference sequence). V lost 3 bases and J lost 3; bases outside the gene matches: 6. The CDR3 is made up of 14 amino acids. As DNA, the CDR3 is TGTGCCTGGAGCGGACAGGATCAGACAGATACGCAGTATTTT. Translation gives CAWSGQDQTDTQYF.

The chain combines TRBV30 with TRBJ1-5, with TRBD1 as a possible D gene (5 bases). Germline assignment: CDR1 GTSNPN and CDR2 SVGIG (reference sequence). V lost 4 bases and J 4 bases, leaving 17 bases between the germline ends. This CDR3 is built from 15 residues. The CDR3 here is CAWTIGGYRNQPQHF. The CDR3 DNA sequence: TGTGCCTGGACTATTGGGGGGTATAGAAATCAGCCCCAGCATTTT.

The V gene is TRBV27, the J gene TRBJ1-1, with TRBD1 matching over 8 bases. Unmatched junction bases numbered 6, after V lost 4 bases and J lost 5 bases. Germline CDR1 MNHEY, CDR2 SMNVEV (reference sequence). The CDR3 loop spans 14 amino acids. The CDR3 protein is CASSSETGETEAFF. The CDR3 DNA reads TGTGCCAGCAGTTCGGAGACAGGGGAAACTGAAGCTTTCTTT.

The V and J genes are TRBV6-1 and TRBJ2-7, with 8 bases identical to TRBD1. Losses at the gene ends were 10 bases for V and 2 bases for J; bases not matched to a gene: 13. Germline CDR1 and CDR2: MNHNS and SASEGT. The CDR3 spans 15 residues. CDR3 residues: CAIKTGTGVAYEQYF. CDR3 in DNA: TGTGCCATCAAGACCGGGACAGGAGTTGCCTACGAGCAGTACTTC.

The chain links TRBV7-2 to TRBJ2-5; 8 bases line up with TRBD1. This CDR3 is 14 amino acids long. The V segment lost 5 bases and the J segment 5 bases; nucleotides outside the gene matches: 7. Germline V lookup: CDR1 SGHTA, CDR2 FQGNSA. The CDR3 is CASSPKTGGETQYF. CDR3 sequence (DNA): TGTGCCAGCAGCCCCAAAACAGGGGGTGAGACCCAGTACTTC.

This clone was seen only once. CDR3 nucleotides: TGCGCCAGCAGTCAATCCTATGGGGACATCTATTACGAGCAGTACTTC. It specifies CASSQSYGDIYYEQYF. J is TRBJ2-7 and V is TRBV23-1, with D tentatively TRBD1 (6 bases). TRBV23-1 is sorted into the ORF group, with uncertain function. Trimming pared 0 bases from V and 4 bases from J, leaving 16 bases between. The CDR3 spans 16 residues.

In its sample, this clone was seen a few times. The chain is built from TRBV9 and TRBJ1-1; 9 bases fit TRBD1. J was trimmed by 5 bases and V by 3 bases; bases with no gene match: 8. The CDR3 runs 15 residues. CDR1 is SGDLS and CDR2 is YYNGEE in the germline V gene. CDR3 nucleotides: TGTGCCAGCAGCGCCTCGGACAGGGGTTTTACTGAAGCTTTCTTT. It specifies CASSASDRGFTEAFF.